The 20 T cell receptor beta chains below all came from one sample that was sequenced in a study of blood T cell repertoires in COVID-19. Clones were sequenced by immunoSEQ multiplex PCR, and TCRdb holds only the in-frame ones, with some missing. The sample yields roughly 320,000 clones, 70% to 90% seen once. The specimen was peripheral blood. The receptors were sampled from a human donor in a cohort sampled during active COVID-19.

In its sample, this clone was seen once. The chain couples TRBV27 to TRBJ1-5; 7 positions match TRBD1. With V trimmed by 6 bases and J by 7 bases, 15 bases remained unmatched. Germline-derived CDR1 and CDR2 are MNHEY and SMNVEV (reference sequence). There are 16 residues in the CDR3. The chain's CDR3 is CASREGGRGGGQPQHF. CDR3 sequence (DNA): TGTGCCAGCAGAGAAGGGGGCAGGGGAGGTGGACAGCCCCAGCATTTT.

The V call is TRBV6-5, the J call TRBJ1-1; D unresolved. The CDR3 spans 13 residues. In germline, CDR1 is MNHEY, CDR2 SVGAGI. Trimming shortened V by 5 bases and J by 10 bases, and 17 bases separated the two germline ends. The CDR3 bases are TGTGCCAGCAGTCCTCCGGGAGGAGGGAGAGCTTTCTTT. This codes for CASSPPGGGRAFF.

V and J are TRBV7-3 and TRBJ1-1; D not resolved. This CDR3 has 16 residues. Germline V gene sequence: CDR1 SGHTA, CDR2 FQGTGA. V gave up 5 bases and J gave up 2 bases, with 18 bases separating them. In DNA, the CDR3 is TGTGCCAGCAGCCCTTCCCCCATGCAGATTAACACTGAAGCTTTCTTT. Translated: CASSPSPMQINTEAFF.

This clone was recorded once. Written as DNA, the CDR3 is TGCAGCGTTCTCCAGGGGGAAGGTTCACCCCTCCACTTT. Translated: CSVLQGEGSPLHF. The chain links TRBV29-1 to TRBJ1-6; 7 bases are shared with TRBD1. V shed 5 bases, J shed 9 bases, and the junction held 7 bases outside the gene matches. CDR3 length: 13 amino acids. Germline-derived CDR1 and CDR2 are SQVTM and ANQGSEA. The whole variable domain, filled in from reference TRBV29-1 and TRBJ1-6, reads SAVISQKPSRDICQRGTSLTIQCQVDSQVTMMFWYRQQPGQSLTLIATANQGSEATYESGFVIDKFPISRPNLTFSTLTVSNMSPEDSSIYLCSVLQGEGSPLHFGNGTRLTVT.

The chain is built from TRBV7-2 and TRBJ2-5, with TRBD2 matching 15 bases. The ends lost 4 bases at V and 5 bases at J; junction bases unmatched: 8. CDR1 is SGHTA, CDR2 FQGNSA, per germline. CDR3 length: 17 amino acids. The CDR3 DNA sequence: TGTGCCAGCAGCTCCCGGACTAGCGGGGGGGAACGGGAGACCCAGTACTTC. It yields the protein CASSSRTSGGERETQYF.

The J gene is TRBJ2-3, the V gene TRBV10-3; TRBD1 matches at 9 bases. The CDR3 contains 16 residues. Germline V CDR1 and CDR2: ENHRY, SYGVKD. The trim removed 3 bases at V and 4 bases at J, leaving 8 bases unmatched. CDR3 sequence (DNA): TGTGCCATCAGTGATTTGGGACAGGGTCTCGCAGATACGCAGTATTTT. Translating it yields CAISDLGQGLADTQYF.

V usage is TRBV11-3 and J usage is TRBJ2-3; no definite D call. Germline CDR1 reads SGHNT; CDR2 reads YENEEA. CDR3 length: 13 amino acids. Trimming cost V 1 base and J 0 bases, with 2 bases left between them. In DNA form, the CDR3 reads TGTGCCAGCAGCTTAGCTAGCACAGATACGCAGTATTTT. Its protein is CASSLASTDTQYF.

V and J are TRBV5-6 and TRBJ2-7; D may be TRBD1 (6 bases). The V gene's germline CDR1 is SGHDT and CDR2 YYEEEE. Trimming removed 2 bases from V and 2 bases from J, with 11 bases in between. This CDR3 contains 14 residues. This CDR3 reads CASSLQGLPYEQYF. Written as DNA, the CDR3 is TGTGCCAGCAGCTTACAGGGCCTTCCCTACGAGCAGTACTTC.

This clone was seen once. The chain is built from TRBV20-1 and TRBJ1-1, with 7 bases matching TRBD1. The CDR3 covers 10 residues. The germline CDR1 and CDR2 sequences are DFQATT and SNEGSKA (reference sequence). CDR3 sequence reads: CPPGGTEAFF. CDR3 bases: TGCCCCCCAGGGGGCACTGAAGCTTTCTTT.

With regard to this clone: The sample carries other DNA sequences with the same CDR3. The chain's CDR3 is CASSLAGGYEQFF. The DNA for the CDR3 is TGCGCCAGCAGCTTGGCCGGGGGATATGAGCAGTTCTTC. The chain combines TRBV5-1 with TRBJ2-1; D is perhaps TRBD2 (6 bases). CDR3 length equals 13 residues. The germline V and J ends were trimmed by 0 bases and 8 bases, with 9 bases remaining between them. From germline, CDR1 is SGHRS and CDR2 YFSETQ.

This clone appeared a few times. CDR3 region: CASSTGTANTGELFF. The CDR3 DNA follows: TGTGCCAGCAGCACCGGGACAGCCAACACCGGGGAGCTGTTTTTT. V and J are TRBV5-8 and TRBJ2-2; 7 positions agree with TRBD1. This CDR3 is 15 amino acids long. Per germline, CDR1 SGHTS and CDR2 YDEGEE. V shed 4 bases and J 2 bases; nucleotides not matched to a gene: 5. The full variable domain, rest sourced from reference TRBV5-8 and TRBJ2-2, is EAGVTQSPTHLIKTRGQQATLRCSPISGHTSVYWYQQALGLGLQFLLWYDEGEERNRGNFPPRFSGRQFPNYSSELNVNALELEDSALYLCASSTGTANTGELFFGEGSRLTVL.

This chain joins TRBV19 and TRBJ2-5; 10 bases are a match to TRBD2. Germline-derived CDR1 and CDR2 are LNHDA and SQIVND (reference sequence). V dropped 5 bases and J dropped 3; count of bases not matched to a gene: 6. This CDR3 spans 15 amino acids. The CDR3 DNA sequence: TGTGCCAGTAGTCATCCTAGCGGGGGCGAAGAGACCCAGTACTTC. The encoded protein is CASSHPSGGEETQYF. Variable domain in full (rest from reference TRBV19 and TRBJ2-5): DGGITQSPKYLFRKEGQNVTLSCEQNLNHDAMYWYRQDPGQGLRLIYYSQIVNDFQKGDIAEGYSVSREKKESFPLTVTSAQKNPTAFYLCASSHPSGGEETQYFGPGTRLLVL.

As regards this clone: Distinct nucleotide sequences in the sample also encode this CDR3. The gene calls are TRBV12-3 or TRBV12-4 and TRBJ1-3; no reliable D call. V was trimmed by 6 bases and J by 0 bases, leaving 3 bases between them. CDR3 length: 12 residues. The CDR3, as DNA: TGTGCCAGCAGCCTCTCTGGAAACACCATATATTTT. This codes for CASSLSGNTIYF.

The chain recombines TRBV12-5 with TRBJ2-1, with D possibly being TRBD2 (7 bases). Trimming left V 3 bases short and J 9 bases short, with 15 bases between. The germline CDR1 and CDR2 sequences are LGHNT and FRNRAP. The CDR3 consists of 14 residues. The DNA of the CDR3 is TGTGCTAGTGGTTTCCCGGGGGGCCTCAGTGAGCAGTTCTTC. This translates into CASGFPGGLSEQFF.

The V gene is TRBV9, the J gene TRBJ1-1; perhaps TRBD1 as D (5 bases). The V gene lost 4 bases and the J gene lost 0 bases, with 13 bases spanning the gap. Germline-derived CDR1 and CDR2 are SGDLS and YYNGEE. CDR3 size: 15 residues. CDR3 residues: CASSPQQGLNTEAFF. As DNA, the CDR3 is TGTGCCAGCAGCCCCCAGCAGGGTCTGAACACTGAAGCTTTCTTT.

The chain joins TRBV19 to TRBJ1-1, with D maybe TRBD1 (6 bases). Deletions cut 4 bases from V and 4 bases from J, with 19 bases between. There are 16 residues in the CDR3. Looked up from germline, CDR1 is LNHDA and CDR2 is SQIVND (reference sequence). CDR3 bases: TGTGCCAGTAGTAGGGGGGCGGGGGCCTGGGGCACTGAAGCTTTCTTT. Encoded protein: CASSRGAGAWGTEAFF.

CDR3 in amino acids: CASSLSPMDRESLAINTEAFF. The CDR3 DNA reads TGTGCCAGCAGCTTAAGTCCCATGGACAGGGAAAGTTTAGCCATTAACACTGAAGCTTTCTTT. This chain uses TRBV7-3 with TRBJ1-1; TRBD1 agrees at 8 bases. J was trimmed by 2 bases and V by 1 base; bases with no gene match: 21. Germline V CDR1 and CDR2: SGHTA, FQGTGA. The CDR3 has 21 residues. The whole variable domain, filled in from reference TRBV7-3 and TRBJ1-1, reads GAGVSQTPSNKVTEKGKYVELRCDPISGHTALYWYRQSLGQGPEFLIYFQGTGAADDSGLPNDRFFAVRPEGSVSTLKIQRTERGDSAVYLCASSLSPMDRESLAINTEAFFGQGTRLTVV.

In DNA form, the CDR3 reads TGTGCCAGCAGCCCCTCGGGACTAGTAATTGATACGCAGTATTTT. Protein sequence: CASSPSGLVIDTQYF. The chain recombines TRBV6-5 with TRBJ2-3; TRBD2 matches at 8 bases. This CDR3 spans 15 amino acids. The germline CDR1 and CDR2 sequences are MNHEY and SVGAGI. Unmatched junction bases numbered 11, after V lost 6 bases and J lost 6 bases.

The gene calls are TRBV19 and TRBJ1-2, with a weak D call TRBD1 (5 bases). The V end was cut by 6 bases, the J end by 1 base, with 15 bases between. The CDR3 covers 15 residues. Germline lookup yields CDR1 LNHDA and CDR2 SQIVND (reference sequence). CDR3 nucleotides: TGTGCCAGTAGGGCTATACAGGATATTAACTATGGCTACACCTTC. Translated: CASRAIQDINYGYTF.

This rearrangement joins TRBV5-6 to TRBJ1-5; D might be TRBD1 (5 bases). Trimming took 0 bases from V and 2 from J, leaving 12 bases between them. This CDR3 spans 16 amino acids. Looked up from germline, CDR1 is SGHDT and CDR2 is YYEEEE. The CDR3 nucleotides are TGTGCCAGCAGCTTGGCCGGGGGAAGGGGCAATCAGCCCCAGCATTTT. This sequence encodes CASSLAGGRGNQPQHF.